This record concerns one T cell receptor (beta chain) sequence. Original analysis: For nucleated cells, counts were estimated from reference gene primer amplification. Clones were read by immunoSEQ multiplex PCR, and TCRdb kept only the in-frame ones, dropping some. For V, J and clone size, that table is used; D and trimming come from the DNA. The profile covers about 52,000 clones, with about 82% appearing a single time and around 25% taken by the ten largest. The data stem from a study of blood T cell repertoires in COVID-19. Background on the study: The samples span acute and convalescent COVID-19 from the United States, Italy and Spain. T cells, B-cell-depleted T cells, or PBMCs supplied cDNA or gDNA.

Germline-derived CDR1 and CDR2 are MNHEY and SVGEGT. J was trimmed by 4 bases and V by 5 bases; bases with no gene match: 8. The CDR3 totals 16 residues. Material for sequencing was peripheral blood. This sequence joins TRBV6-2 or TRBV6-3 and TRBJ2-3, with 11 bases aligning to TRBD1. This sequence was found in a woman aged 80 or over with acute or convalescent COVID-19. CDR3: CASSTRTGGIADTQYF. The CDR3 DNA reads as TGTGCCAGCAGTACCCGGACAGGGGGCATAGCAGATACGCAGTATTTT.